A selection of T cell receptor beta chains follows, all from one sample in a study of CD8 T cells in Susac syndrome. TCRdb reanalysed the immunoSEQ multiplex PCR reads using MiXCR and keeps one entry per CDR3 protein. The sample holds more than 90,000 distinct CDR3 sequences; 90% to 95% are singletons and the top ten take 0.085% to 0.095%. Sequencing used CD4+ T cells from PBMCs. The source is a human donor with multiple sclerosis. Both conserved end residues are part of each CDR3. The order of the fields is D gene, clone size, V gene, J gene, CDR3 DNA, CDR3 protein. The D gene is left open where the match is weak. Clone size, where shown, is once, few, many, or a class for clones that have expanded.

d_gene: .
abundance: .
v_gene: TRBV6-5
j_gene: TRBJ2-7
CDR3nt: TGTGCCAGCGGGGGCTACGAGCAGTACTTC
CDR3aa: CASGGYEQYF

d_gene: .
abundance: .
v_gene: TRBV6-4
j_gene: TRBJ1-2
CDR3nt: TGTGCCAGCAGTCCCTTTAAGGGGTCGGAGGGCTACACCTTC
CDR3aa: CASSPFKGSEGYTF

d_gene: .
abundance: .
v_gene: TRBV5-1
j_gene: TRBJ2-1
CDR3nt: TGCGCCAGCAGCTTGAGACAGGGGAGGGGTGAAGGAGAGCAGTTCTTC
CDR3aa: CASSLRQGRGEGEQFF

d_gene: .
abundance: .
v_gene: TRBV12-3/TRBV12-4
j_gene: TRBJ1-3
CDR3nt: TGTGCCAGCAGTTTATTGCAGGGGAACTCTGGAAACACCATATATTTT
CDR3aa: CASSLLQGNSGNTIYF

d_gene: TRBD1
abundance: .
v_gene: TRBV29-1
j_gene: TRBJ2-7
CDR3nt: TGCAGCGTTGAATCTTTCCGGGACAGGGGAAGGTACGAGCAGTACTTC
CDR3aa: CSVESFRDRGRYEQYF

d_gene: TRBD2
abundance: .
v_gene: TRBV7-8
j_gene: TRBJ2-6
CDR3nt: TGTGCCAGCGTAACTCCTATGGGGGGGGCTGGGGCCAACGTCCTGACTTTC
CDR3aa: CASVTPMGGAGANVLTF

d_gene: .
abundance: .
v_gene: TRBV2
j_gene: TRBJ2-5
CDR3nt: TGTGCCAGCAGTCATGGGACGATTAACAGGGCGGGCGAGACCCAGTACTTC
CDR3aa: CASSHGTINRAGETQYF

d_gene: TRBD2
abundance: .
v_gene: TRBV20-1
j_gene: TRBJ2-5
CDR3nt: TGCAGTGCCCCAAGCGCCGCGCGGGGGATGGAGACCCAGTACTTC
CDR3aa: CSAPSAARGMETQYF

d_gene: TRBD1
abundance: .
v_gene: TRBV10-2
j_gene: TRBJ2-5
CDR3nt: TGCGCCAGCAGTGAGTCGGAGGAGACAGGGCGTCGGGAGACCCAGTACTTC
CDR3aa: CASSESEETGRRETQYF

d_gene: TRBD2
abundance: .
v_gene: TRBV6-4
j_gene: TRBJ2-1
CDR3nt: TGTGCCAGCAGTGCCCCTATAGGCGGGGGCTCCTACAATGAGCAGTTCTTC
CDR3aa: CASSAPIGGGSYNEQFF

d_gene: TRBD1
abundance: .
v_gene: TRBV7-3
j_gene: TRBJ2-3
CDR3nt: TGTGCCAGCAGGTTCACAGGGGAAGATACGCAGTATTTT
CDR3aa: CASRFTGEDTQYF

d_gene: .
abundance: .
v_gene: TRBV9
j_gene: TRBJ1-5
CDR3nt: TGTGCCAGCAGCGTGGGATGGGAGGGTCAGCCCCAGCATTTT
CDR3aa: CASSVGWEGQPQHF

d_gene: .
abundance: .
v_gene: TRBV25-1
j_gene: TRBJ2-5
CDR3nt: TGTGCCAGCCAACGGGACAAATTAATCCAGTACTTC
CDR3aa: CASQRDKLIQYF

d_gene: TRBD2
abundance: .
v_gene: TRBV9
j_gene: TRBJ2-7
CDR3nt: TGTGCCAGCAGCGCTCGACTAGCTACGTCCCTCTACGAGCAGTACTTC
CDR3aa: CASSARLATSLYEQYF

d_gene: TRBD1
abundance: .
v_gene: TRBV7-9
j_gene: TRBJ2-2
CDR3nt: TGTGCCAGCAGCTTTTACGGGACAGAAAAACCCACCGGGGAGCTGTTTTTT
CDR3aa: CASSFYGTEKPTGELFF

d_gene: TRBD1
abundance: .
v_gene: TRBV7-2
j_gene: TRBJ1-6
CDR3nt: TGTGCCAGCAACCCAAGACCGGGACAGGTTGTATCACCCCTCCACTTT
CDR3aa: CASNPRPGQVVSPLHF

d_gene: .
abundance: .
v_gene: TRBV30
j_gene: TRBJ1-1
CDR3nt: TGTGCCTGGAACTTGGGCAGGGCGAACACTGAAGCTTTCTTT
CDR3aa: CAWNLGRANTEAFF

d_gene: .
abundance: .
v_gene: TRBV7-7
j_gene: TRBJ2-5
CDR3nt: TGTGCTAGCAGCTTAGAACAGGGTGGGGAGACCCAGTACTTC
CDR3aa: CASSLEQGGETQYF

d_gene: .
abundance: .
v_gene: TRBV6-5
j_gene: TRBJ1-2
CDR3nt: TGTGCCAGCAGACCACCGACAGGCAATTATGGCTACACCTTC
CDR3aa: CASRPPTGNYGYTF

d_gene: .
abundance: .
v_gene: TRBV10-3
j_gene: TRBJ1-3
CDR3nt: TGTGCCATCAGGCCTAGTAGCTCTGGAAACACCATATATTTT
CDR3aa: CAIRPSSSGNTIYF

d_gene: .
abundance: .
v_gene: TRBV20-1
j_gene: TRBJ1-5
CDR3nt: TGCAGTGCTAGAACGGCAGGGGATCAGCCCCAGCATTTT
CDR3aa: CSARTAGDQPQHF

d_gene: TRBD1
abundance: .
v_gene: TRBV7-2
j_gene: TRBJ1-1
CDR3nt: TGTGCCAGCAGCTTAGGGGGACAGGGAAACACTGAAGCTTTCTTT
CDR3aa: CASSLGGQGNTEAFF

d_gene: .
abundance: .
v_gene: TRBV3-1
j_gene: TRBJ1-2
CDR3nt: TGTGCCAGCAGCCAGAAAGGGTCGTATTATGGCTACACCTTC
CDR3aa: CASSQKGSYYGYTF

d_gene: .
abundance: .
v_gene: TRBV7-9
j_gene: TRBJ1-4
CDR3nt: TGTGCCAGCAGCCCACCAGGGGATGAAAAACTGTTTTTT
CDR3aa: CASSPPGDEKLFF

d_gene: .
abundance: once
v_gene: TRBV29-1
j_gene: TRBJ1-3
CDR3nt: TGCAGCGCCCGGCAGGCCGCGACAGGAGACACCATATATTTT
CDR3aa: CSARQAATGDTIYF

d_gene: .
abundance: .
v_gene: TRBV5-1
j_gene: TRBJ1-2
CDR3nt: TGCGCCAGCAGCCCAGAAGGACAGTCGTATGGCTACACCTTC
CDR3aa: CASSPEGQSYGYTF

d_gene: TRBD2
abundance: once
v_gene: TRBV4-2
j_gene: TRBJ2-5
CDR3nt: TGTGCCAGCAGCCAAGTCTTGGGAAGCGGGGGGCTCCAAGAGACCCAGTACTTC
CDR3aa: CASSQVLGSGGLQETQYF

d_gene: .
abundance: .
v_gene: TRBV18
j_gene: TRBJ1-2
CDR3nt: TGTGCCAGCTCACAATATCTGGATGGCTACACCTTC
CDR3aa: CASSQYLDGYTF

d_gene: TRBD2
abundance: .
v_gene: TRBV20-1
j_gene: TRBJ2-4
CDR3nt: TGCAGTGCTAGTAGGAAGGCTAGCGGGGGGGAAAACATTCAGTACTTC
CDR3aa: CSASRKASGGENIQYF

d_gene: TRBD2
abundance: .
v_gene: TRBV20-1
j_gene: TRBJ2-5
CDR3nt: TGCAGTGCTAGAGCCCGCCGGGGGGGGGAGACCCAGTACTTC
CDR3aa: CSARARRGGETQYF

d_gene: .
abundance: .
v_gene: TRBV7-3
j_gene: TRBJ1-1
CDR3nt: TGTGCCAGCAGCTTAATTGGGGGTCCGGGGACTGAAGCTTTCTTT
CDR3aa: CASSLIGGPGTEAFF

d_gene: .
abundance: .
v_gene: TRBV19
j_gene: TRBJ2-5
CDR3nt: TGTGCCAGTAGTACAAATCCTCCTTCGGGGTCCCAAGAGACCCAGTACTTC
CDR3aa: CASSTNPPSGSQETQYF

d_gene: .
abundance: once
v_gene: TRBV5-4
j_gene: TRBJ2-5
CDR3nt: TGTGCCAGCAGCCCCAAAGGGGGGACCCAGGGACGGTTAGAGACCCAGTACTTC
CDR3aa: CASSPKGGTQGRLETQYF

d_gene: .
abundance: .
v_gene: TRBV19
j_gene: TRBJ1-6
CDR3nt: TGTGCCAGTAGTACATATCCCGGGGATTCACCCCTCCACTTT
CDR3aa: CASSTYPGDSPLHF

d_gene: .
abundance: .
v_gene: TRBV4-1
j_gene: TRBJ2-2
CDR3nt: TGCGCCAGCAGCCAAACGGGTCGGGCGAACACCAGGGAGCTGTTTTTT
CDR3aa: CASSQTGRANTRELFF

d_gene: TRBD2
abundance: once
v_gene: TRBV20-1
j_gene: TRBJ2-2
CDR3nt: TGCAGTGCTAGACTAGCGGGGAACACCGGGGAGCTGTTTTTT
CDR3aa: CSARLAGNTGELFF

d_gene: .
abundance: once
v_gene: TRBV6-5
j_gene: TRBJ2-7
CDR3nt: TGTGCCAGCCCCCCCCACAGGGCCTGCGAGCAGTACTTC
CDR3aa: CASPPHRACEQYF

d_gene: TRBD1
abundance: .
v_gene: TRBV19
j_gene: TRBJ2-2
CDR3nt: TGTGCCAGTAACCATCCGGGACAGGGGGTTTGGACCGGGGAGCTGTTTTTT
CDR3aa: CASNHPGQGVWTGELFF

d_gene: .
abundance: .
v_gene: TRBV10-3
j_gene: TRBJ2-5
CDR3nt: TGTGCCATCAGTGAGTCTAGGGAGACCCAGTACTTC
CDR3aa: CAISESRETQYF

d_gene: .
abundance: few
v_gene: TRBV2
j_gene: TRBJ1-1
CDR3nt: TGTGCCAGCAGTGAGGACAGAGACACTGAAGCTTTCTTT
CDR3aa: CASSEDRDTEAFF

d_gene: TRBD1
abundance: .
v_gene: TRBV18
j_gene: TRBJ1-2
CDR3nt: TGTGCCAGCTCACCGCCGGGGACAGGGGGCAATGGCTACACCTTC
CDR3aa: CASSPPGTGGNGYTF

d_gene: TRBD1
abundance: .
v_gene: TRBV6-5
j_gene: TRBJ1-2
CDR3nt: TGTGCCAGCACCCGACAGGGGCCGGGCGGCTACACCTTC
CDR3aa: CASTRQGPGGYTF

d_gene: .
abundance: .
v_gene: TRBV19
j_gene: TRBJ2-5
CDR3nt: TGTGCCAGTAATAACCCCCCGGAGACCCAGTACTTC
CDR3aa: CASNNPPETQYF

d_gene: .
abundance: .
v_gene: TRBV11-2
j_gene: TRBJ1-1
CDR3nt: TGTGCCAGCACTACCGGGACCCCTATGGAAATGAACACTGAAGCTTTCTTT
CDR3aa: CASTTGTPMEMNTEAFF

d_gene: TRBD1
abundance: .
v_gene: TRBV18
j_gene: TRBJ2-7
CDR3nt: TGTGCCAGCTCACCCGGGACAGGCTACGAGCAGTACTTC
CDR3aa: CASSPGTGYEQYF

d_gene: .
abundance: .
v_gene: TRBV7-2
j_gene: TRBJ1-6
CDR3nt: TGTGCCAGCAGCTCCTTTAATTCACCCCTCCACTTT
CDR3aa: CASSSFNSPLHF

d_gene: .
abundance: .
v_gene: TRBV29-1
j_gene: TRBJ1-1
CDR3nt: TGCAGCGTTGTCATCTTGGGGGGCAGAGCTTTCTTT
CDR3aa: CSVVILGGRAFF

d_gene: .
abundance: .
v_gene: TRBV5-1
j_gene: TRBJ2-1
CDR3nt: TGCGCCAGCAGCTTGCTCCACAATGAGCAGTTCTTC
CDR3aa: CASSLLHNEQFF

d_gene: TRBD1
abundance: .
v_gene: TRBV6-5
j_gene: TRBJ1-6
CDR3nt: TGTGCCAGCAGGAGACAGGGGGCCCATTCACCCCTCCACTTT
CDR3aa: CASRRQGAHSPLHF

d_gene: TRBD1
abundance: .
v_gene: TRBV30
j_gene: TRBJ1-2
CDR3nt: TGTGCCTGGAGGGAGACAGGGTACTATGGCTACACCTTC
CDR3aa: CAWRETGYYGYTF

d_gene: .
abundance: .
v_gene: TRBV28
j_gene: TRBJ2-5
CDR3nt: TGTGCCAGCAGAGACGACAGTCCGTACCAAGAGACCCAGTACTTC
CDR3aa: CASRDDSPYQETQYF

d_gene: TRBD1
abundance: .
v_gene: TRBV2
j_gene: TRBJ2-6
CDR3nt: TGTGCCAGCACCGCACAGGGGGGAGGGGCCAACGTCCTGACTTTC
CDR3aa: CASTAQGGGANVLTF